The 22 T cell receptor beta chains listed next were all sequenced from one sample in a study of T-cell reconstitution after alpha-beta-depleted transplantation in children. Unique molecular identifiers were built into the TCRbeta library. Via MiXCR, TCRdb re-called the PCR reads, giving one row per CDR3 protein. This sample yields about 190,000 distinct CDR3 sequences, of which over 8.5% are seen a single time; about 13% belongs to the top ten. The sequencing here drew on PBMCs, taken before TCRalphabeta/CD19-depleted stem cell transplant. These receptors originate from a boy between 2 and 15 years old with acute myeloid leukemia, due to receive a stem cell transplant.

This clonotype was seen at least ten times. This chain connects TRBV2 to TRBJ2-3, with D perhaps matching TRBD2 (6 bases). Germline CDR1 is SNHLY and CDR2 is FYNNEI. The CDR3 totals 17 residues. Trimming took off 2 bases at V and 0 bases at J, with 15 bases between the two ends. The CDR3 DNA reads TGTGCCAGCAGTGAACCCCGGACTACGTCTAGCACAGATACGCAGTATTTT. This codes for CASSEPRTTSSTDTQYF. The complete variable domain, with remaining parts taken from reference TRBV2 and TRBJ2-3, reads EPEVTQTPSHQVTQMGQEVILRCVPISNHLYFYWYRQILGQKVEFLVSFYNNEISEKSEIFDDQFSVERPDGSNFTLKIRSTKLEDSAMYFCASSEPRTTSSTDTQYFGPGTRLTVL.

This clonotype was seen repeatedly, ten times or more. V is TRBV5-1 and J is TRBJ1-3; D perhaps matches TRBD1 (5 bases). Trimming stripped 1 base from V and 3 bases from J, with 14 bases between. The CDR3 contains 16 residues. Per the germline V gene, CDR1 is SGHRS and CDR2 is YFSETQ. The CDR3 loop is CASSLSGPKYGNTIYF. Here the CDR3 DNA reads TGCGCCAGCAGCTTGTCGGGGCCGAAGTATGGAAACACCATATATTTT.

This clonotype was counted at least ten times. The chain links TRBV29-1 to TRBJ2-1, with 7 bases identical to TRBD2. Germline V gives CDR1 SQVTM, CDR2 ANQGSEA. V trimming: 2 bases; J trimming: 1 base; junction bases outside the gene matches: 8. This CDR3 is 16 amino acids long. The CDR3 protein is CSVESGLADSYNEQFF. The CDR3 nucleotides read TGCAGCGTTGAATCTGGGCTAGCGGATTCCTACAATGAGCAGTTCTTC.

This clonotype was picked up many times. The rearrangement links TRBV12-3 or TRBV12-4 to TRBJ2-2, with D possibly matching TRBD1 (5 bases). The CDR3 length is 12 residues. V shed 8 bases and J shed 4 bases, with 8 bases lying between them. The CDR3: CASYTGTGELFF. The CDR3 DNA sequence: TGTGCCAGCTACACAGGCACCGGGGAGCTGTTTTTT.

This clonotype was seen many times. V is TRBV6-5 and J is TRBJ1-2; the D is unclear. Germline CDR1 reads MNHEY; CDR2 reads SVGAGI. The CDR3 consists of 14 residues. Trimming removed 2 bases at V and 4 bases at J, with 11 bases between. The CDR3 region is CASSYGQSGYGYTF. The CDR3 DNA reads as TGTGCCAGCAGTTACGGGCAGTCCGGCTATGGCTACACCTTC.

The sample holds many counts of this clonotype. The chain couples TRBV10-3 to TRBJ2-3, with D maybe TRBD2 (6 bases). This CDR3 has 15 residues. V was pared by 1 base and J by 5 bases, with 13 bases between. Germline V gene lookup returns CDR1 ENHRY and CDR2 SYGVKD. CDR3 sequence (DNA): TGTGCCATCAGTGAGTTAGGGCCCGGGGGAGATACGCAGTATTTT. Its translation: CAISELGPGGDTQYF.

This clonotype was detected ten times or more. In nucleotides, the CDR3 is TGTGCCAGCAGCCCTCTAGCGGGAGGGTCTTACGAGCAGTACTTC. This gives the protein CASSPLAGGSYEQYF. The rearrangement uses TRBV7-6 and TRBJ2-7, with 12 nucleotides matching TRBD2. Trimming took 5 bases from V and 4 from J; bases not matched to a gene: 6. Per the germline V gene, CDR1 is SGHVS and CDR2 is FNYEAQ. The CDR3 consists of 15 residues.

This clonotype was recorded at least ten times. This chain connects TRBV28 to TRBJ2-7, with 9 bases lining up with TRBD1. The CDR3 has 14 residues. With V trimmed by 5 bases and J by 3 bases, 5 bases remained unmatched. Germline V gene lookup returns CDR1 MDHEN and CDR2 SYDVKM. The CDR3 region is CASSPAGQGYEQYF. Written as DNA, the CDR3 is TGTGCCAGCAGTCCCGCGGGACAGGGCTACGAGCAGTACTTC.

In its sample, this clonotype was seen many times. This chain connects TRBV5-1 to TRBJ2-2, with a weak D call TRBD2 (7 bases). Germline CDR1 reads SGHRS; CDR2 reads YFSETQ. The ends were cut back, 3 bases at V and 0 bases at J, with 12 bases in the middle. The CDR3 length is 16 residues. CDR3 loop: CASSYWGGPNTGELFF. The CDR3 nucleotides are TGCGCCAGCAGCTATTGGGGGGGCCCGAACACCGGGGAGCTGTTTTTT.

This clonotype has a count of ten or more. The genes are TRBV20-1 and TRBJ1-2; TRBD1 is a possible D gene (5 bases). The CDR3 is made up of 12 amino acids. CDR1 is DFQATT, CDR2 SNEGSKA, per germline (reference sequence). Trimming removed 4 bases at V and 2 bases at J, with 8 bases between. CDR3 coding DNA: TGCAGTGCTACGACAGCCAACTATGGCTACACCTTC. Translation gives CSATTANYGYTF.

This clonotype was recorded many times. The rearrangement joins TRBV5-6 to TRBJ1-2; D ambiguous. V lost 4 bases to trimming and J lost 3 bases, with 7 bases between them. Germline V gives CDR1 SGHDT, CDR2 YYEEEE. There are 12 residues in the CDR3. The CDR3 nucleotides are TGTGCCAGCAGCCGGGCAGACTATGGCTACACCTTC. This sequence encodes CASSRADYGYTF.

Comment on this clonotype: A much larger clonotype is one base distant, so this may be a read error. The rearrangement uses TRBV3-1 and TRBJ2-3; D call uncertain. CDR3 length equals 11 residues. CDR1 and CDR2 (germline): LGHDT, YNNKEL (reference sequence). The CDR3, as DNA: TGTGCCAGCAGCGCAAGAGATGCGCAGTATTTT. Its protein is CASSARDAQYF.

This clonotype has at least ten counts. The V call is TRBV20-1, the J call TRBJ2-1; D is unclear. From germline, CDR1 is DFQATT and CDR2 SNEGSKA (reference sequence). The CDR3 totals 14 residues. Trimming cost V 6 bases and J 0 bases, with 12 bases left between them. CDR3: CSARGVPSYNEQFF. Written as DNA, the CDR3 is TGCAGTGCGCGCGGTGTACCCTCCTACAATGAGCAGTTCTTC.

The chain joins TRBV25-1 to TRBJ2-1; 10 bases match TRBD1. There are 17 residues in the CDR3. V was pared by 5 bases and J by 1 base, with 8 bases of the junction left unmatched. Germline CDR1 reads MGHDK; CDR2 reads SYGVNS. This CDR3 is CASSKLTGGRSYNEQFF. The CDR3 bases are TGTGCCAGCAGTAAACTGACAGGGGGCAGGTCCTACAATGAGCAGTTCTTC.

This clonotype was seen at least ten times. The V and J genes are TRBV7-8 and TRBJ2-1; TRBD1 matches at 9 bases. Per germline, CDR1 SGHVS and CDR2 FQNEAQ. The CDR3 is 13 residues long. Trimming took 7 bases from V and 6 from J; bases not matched to a gene: 4. The CDR3 loop is CASITGQGNEQFF. The CDR3 region has the DNA TGTGCCAGCATCACGGGACAGGGCAATGAGCAGTTCTTC.

This clonotype was counted many times. J is TRBJ2-5 and V is TRBV7-9, with D perhaps TRBD2 (5 bases). The CDR3 sequence is 13 residues long. V shed 1 base and J shed 4 bases, with 7 bases lying between them. CDR1 and CDR2 from the germline V gene are SEHNR and FQNEAQ (reference sequence). CDR3 amino acids: CASSLGAGETQYF. CDR3 sequence (DNA): TGTGCCAGCAGCTTAGGGGCGGGAGAGACCCAGTACTTC.

The chain employs TRBV5-1 and TRBJ1-3; D ambiguous. Trimming pared 0 bases from V and 4 bases from J, leaving 8 bases between. The CDR3 runs to 14 residues. Germline loops: CDR1 SGHRS, CDR2 YFSETQ. The CDR3 DNA reads as TGCGCCAGCAGCTTGGGATCCCCCGGAAACACCATATATTTT. It encodes CASSLGSPGNTIYF.

Ten or more counts support this clonotype. The rearrangement links TRBV5-1 to TRBJ2-1; the match to TRBD2 covers 14 bases. The CDR3 contains 17 residues. V was clipped by 3 bases and J by 6 bases; unmatched bases: 8. Germline CDR1 SGHRS, CDR2 YFSETQ. The CDR3 bases are TGCGCCAGCAGCTGGGGGACTAGCGGGGGCCTACTCAATGAGCAGTTCTTC. Amino acid sequence: CASSWGTSGGLLNEQFF.

This clonotype occurred many times. J is TRBJ1-2 and V is TRBV20-1; D is unclear. CDR3 size: 12 residues. Trimming removed 6 bases at V and 5 bases at J, with 13 bases between. CDR1 is DFQATT and CDR2 is SNEGSKA in the germline V gene (reference sequence). CDR3 DNA sequence: TGCAGTGCCCCGACGGCGGGGTATGGCTACACCTTC. This codes for CSAPTAGYGYTF.

In its sample, this clonotype was seen many times. The chain couples TRBV5-5 to TRBJ2-7; 16 nucleotides agree with TRBD2. Germline V gene data show CDR1 as SGHKS and CDR2 as YYEKEE (reference sequence). The CDR3 covers 16 residues. The V and J ends lost 6 bases and 0 bases, in that order; junction bases with no gene match: 3. CDR3 in amino acids: CASKGTSGGASYEQYV. For the CDR3, the DNA is TGTGCCAGCAAGGGGACTAGCGGGGGGGCCTCCTACGAGCAGTACGTC.

This clonotype has a count of ten or more. This chain connects TRBV28 to TRBJ2-1; 7 bases line up with TRBD2. With V trimmed by 3 bases and J by 6 bases, 11 bases remained unmatched. Germline loops: CDR1 MDHEN, CDR2 SYDVKM. The CDR3 is 16 residues long. CDR3: CASSLSLGGSGNEQFF. The CDR3 DNA reads TGTGCCAGCAGTTTGTCCCTTGGCGGGAGTGGCAATGAGCAGTTCTTC.

The count of this clonotype is one. This may stem from a read error, because a much larger clone lies one nucleotide away. The chain recombines TRBV12-3 or TRBV12-4 with TRBJ1-2; D gene uncertain. The CDR3 spans 14 residues. CDR3 sequence (DNA): TGTGCCAGCAGTTTATTTTTATCGTCGTATGGCTACATCTTC. Translation: CASSLFLSSYGYIF.